The clone carrying this T cell receptor beta chain showed up many times. It was with a sample-barcoded 5' primer and a J-beta primer mix that a second PCR of roughly 7 to 12 cycles was run. TCRdb re-called the 5' RACE reads with MiXCR, one entry per CDR3 protein. The sample lists hundreds of thousands of distinct CDR3 sequences, roughly 30% occurring once. CDR1 and CDR2 (germline): MGHDK, SYGVNS. The CDR3 extends over 15 amino acids. Trimming took 4 bases from V and 5 from J, leaving 17 bases between them. The sample is drawn from a study of blood T cells in healthy people across ages. This TCR derives from a woman of 80 years or more in good health. This chain uses TRBV25-1 with TRBJ2-5, with D perhaps TRBD1 (6 bases). Source material: blood. The CDR3 spells CASSALQGWGETQYF. The CDR3 bases are TGTGCCAGCAGTGCTTTACAGGGATGGGGGGAGACCCAGTACTTC.